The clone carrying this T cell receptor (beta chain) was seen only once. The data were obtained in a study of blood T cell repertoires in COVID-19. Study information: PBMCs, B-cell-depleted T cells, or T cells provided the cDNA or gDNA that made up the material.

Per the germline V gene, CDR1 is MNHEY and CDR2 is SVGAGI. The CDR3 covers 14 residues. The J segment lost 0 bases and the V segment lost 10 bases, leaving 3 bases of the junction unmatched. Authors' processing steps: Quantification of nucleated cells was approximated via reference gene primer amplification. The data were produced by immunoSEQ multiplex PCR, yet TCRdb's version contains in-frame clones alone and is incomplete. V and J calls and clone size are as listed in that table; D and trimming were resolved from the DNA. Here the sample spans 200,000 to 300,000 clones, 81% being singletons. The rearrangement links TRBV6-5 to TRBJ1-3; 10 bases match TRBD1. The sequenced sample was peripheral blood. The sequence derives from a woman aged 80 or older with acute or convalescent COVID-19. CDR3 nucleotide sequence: TGTGCCACTCGGACAGGGGGCTCTGGAAACACCATATATTTT. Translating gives CATRTGGSGNTIYF.